Shown below are 19 T cell receptor beta chains from a single sample sequenced in a study of cytomegalovirus exposure and HLA in healthy donors. The PCR was carried out with 60 Vbeta primers and 13 Jbeta primers. Sequenced by immunoSEQ multiplex PCR; TCRdb stores in-frame clones only, minus some. The repertoire has approximately 200,000 clones, about 84% of them found once; the top ten carry roughly 1.3%. The sequencing input was PBMCs. The receptor set was obtained from a human donor in good health.

Details on this clone: This clone may be a read error of a much larger clone one base away. The V gene is TRBV19, the J gene TRBJ1-5, with 8 positions matching TRBD1. The trim removed 10 bases at V and 0 bases at J, leaving 5 bases unmatched. The CDR3 totals 14 residues. CDR1 and CDR2 from the germline V gene are LNHDA and SQIVND (reference sequence). The CDR3 coding sequence is TGTGCCACCGCGACAGGGGATAGCAATCAGCCCCAGCATTTT. Protein product: CATATGDSNQPQHF.

The chain is built from TRBV9 and TRBJ2-3; D unclear. With 4 bases removed from V and 1 base from J, the gap between germline ends came to 13 bases. The germline V gene has CDR1 SGDLS and CDR2 YYNGEE. The CDR3 has 15 amino acids. The CDR3 coding sequence is TGTGCCAGCAGCCCCAGCGCCAAGGGCACAGATACGCAGTATTTT. Translating gives CASSPSAKGTDTQYF.

The chain carries TRBV19 and TRBJ2-7; 9 positions agree with TRBD2. The junction had 4 bases not matched to a gene; V was cut back by 4 bases and J by 3 bases. The germline gives CDR1 LNHDA, CDR2 SQIVND (reference sequence). The CDR3 covers 14 residues. The CDR3 sequence is CASSTGLALYEQYF. Here the CDR3 DNA reads TGTGCCAGTAGTACGGGACTAGCTCTCTACGAGCAGTACTTC. The entire variable domain, with the rest obtained from reference TRBV19 and TRBJ2-7, is as follows: DGGITQSPKYLFRKEGQNVTLSCEQNLNHDAMYWYRQDPGQGLRLIYYSQIVNDFQKGDIAEGYSVSREKKESFPLTVTSAQKNPTAFYLCASSTGLALYEQYFGPGTRLTVT.

This clone showed up just once. The junction and the germline gene differ at one end; a read error may be behind it. In nucleotides, the CDR3 is TGTTCCAGCAGCTTATGGTCGCACAGGGGAGACGGGGAGCTGTTTTTT. Its translation: CSSSLWSHRGDGELFF. The rearrangement joins TRBV7-9 to TRBJ2-2; 7 nucleotides line up with TRBD1. The CDR3 is 16 amino acids. Looked up from germline, CDR1 is SEHNR and CDR2 is FQNEAQ (reference sequence).

The J gene is TRBJ2-7, the V gene TRBV7-8, with 7 bases matching TRBD2. CDR3 size: 16 residues. Germline V gene sequence: CDR1 SGHVS, CDR2 FQNEAQ. The J segment lost 1 base and the V segment lost 5 bases, leaving 11 bases of the junction unmatched. The CDR3 DNA reads TGTGCCAGCAGCGCACCTCGACTAGCCGGATCCTACGAGCAGTACTTC. This gives the protein CASSAPRLAGSYEQYF. Looking up the rest from reference TRBV7-8 and TRBJ2-7 gives the full variable domain: GAGVSQSPRYKVAKRGQDVALRCDPISGHVSLFWYQQALGQGPEFLTYFQNEAQLDKSGLPSDRFFAERPEGSVSTLKIQRTQQEDSAVYLCASSAPRLAGSYEQYFGPGTRLTVT.

This clone is a singleton in its sample. This chain links TRBV4-1 with TRBJ1-3; D is unclear. The germline gives CDR1 MGHRA, CDR2 YSYEKL. V lost 2 bases to trimming and J lost 5 bases, with 16 bases between them. This CDR3 is 16 amino acids long. CDR3 nucleotide sequence: TGCGCCAGCAGCCAACCGTCGAGATCCAATAGAAACACCATATATTTT. Translating gives CASSQPSRSNRNTIYF.

The chain recombines TRBV4-1 with TRBJ1-1; D might be TRBD1 (5 bases). The V end was cut by 4 bases, the J end by 11 bases, with 38 bases between. The CDR3 loop spans 20 amino acids. Germline assignment: CDR1 MGHRA and CDR2 YSYEKL. In DNA form, the CDR3 reads TGCGCCAGCAGCCCAGTTGGATTGGGGGGATCGACTCTCGGGGCTTCGAGTGCTTTCTTT. Its protein is CASSPVGLGGSTLGASSAFF.

J is TRBJ1-5 and V is TRBV27; TRBD1 agrees at 12 bases. Germline trimming cut 7 bases from V and 6 bases from J; bases unmatched to any gene: 10. The CDR3 is 16 residues long. The V gene's germline CDR1 is MNHEY and CDR2 SMNVEV (reference sequence). The CDR3 DNA reads as TGTGCCAGCACCCCAACCGGGACAGGGGGCTTTCAGCCCCAGCATTTT. This codes for CASTPTGTGGFQPQHF.

The rearrangement uses TRBV2 and TRBJ2-3, with D perhaps matching TRBD2 (5 bases). The V gene lost 9 bases and the J gene lost 2 bases, with 15 bases spanning the gap. The CDR3 has 14 residues. Germline CDR1 reads SNHLY; CDR2 reads FYNNEI. The CDR3 region is CARKAPTNTDTQYF. The CDR3 coding sequence is TGTGCCAGAAAAGCGCCGACTAACACAGATACGCAGTATTTT.

The J gene is TRBJ1-2, the V gene TRBV29-1; 10 nucleotides agree with TRBD1. CDR1 is SQVTM and CDR2 is ANQGSEA in the germline V gene. The CDR3 is 16 residues long. V lost 4 bases and J lost 6; bases outside the gene matches: 14. In DNA, the CDR3 is TGCAGCGTTGGGTCTGGGACAGGGGCCTCTGTCCATGGCTACACCTTC. Protein product: CSVGSGTGASVHGYTF.

The V call is TRBV7-2, the J call TRBJ1-2, with D uncertain. CDR1 and CDR2 (germline): SGHTA, FQGNSA. The CDR3 totals 15 residues. V shed 2 bases and J shed 5 bases, with 15 bases lying between them. The CDR3 region is CASSLTGMISYGYTF. The CDR3 DNA reads as TGTGCCAGCAGCTTAACCGGGATGATTAGTTATGGCTACACCTTC.

The chain carries TRBV5-1 and TRBJ2-5; 8 positions agree with TRBD1. Per the germline V gene, CDR1 is SGHRS and CDR2 is YFSETQ. The V segment lost 4 bases and the J segment 5 bases; nucleotides outside the gene matches: 10. The CDR3 is made up of 15 amino acids. For the CDR3, the DNA is TGCGCCAGCAGCGAGGGCCCAGGGGGCGGCGAGACCCAGTACTTC. Encoded protein: CASSEGPGGGETQYF.

This clone was detected once. The chain combines TRBV28 with TRBJ2-1; no reliable D call. Trimming removed 6 bases at V and 3 bases at J, with 9 bases between. CDR1 is MDHEN and CDR2 is SYDVKM in the germline V gene. This CDR3 spans 13 amino acids. CDR3 bases: TGTGCCAGCAGGCTCCAGGTCTACAATGAGCAGTTCTTC. Translated, it gives CASRLQVYNEQFF.

The rearrangement uses TRBV28 and TRBJ2-1; 7 bases line up with TRBD2. Germline CDR1 and CDR2: MDHEN and SYDVKM. The CDR3 contains 14 residues. Unmatched junction bases numbered 7, after V lost 1 base and J lost 10 bases. The CDR3 DNA is TGTGCCAGCAGTTTATTCTCCGCGGGAGAAGAGCAGTTCTTC. Amino acids: CASSLFSAGEEQFF.

The chain uses TRBV7-9 and TRBJ2-7; 10 bases match TRBD2. V was clipped by 3 bases and J by 4 bases; unmatched bases: 6. CDR1 and CDR2 (germline): SEHNR, FQNEAQ (reference sequence). The CDR3 runs to 15 residues. CDR3 sequence: CASSFDPSGSYEQYF. The CDR3 region has the DNA TGTGCCAGCAGCTTTGATCCTAGCGGGAGTTACGAGCAGTACTTC.

CDR3 in amino acids: CASSPSLEDTQYF. As DNA, the CDR3 is TGTGCCAGCTCACCAAGCTTGGAGGATACGCAGTATTTT. The chain links TRBV18 to TRBJ2-3; the D is unclear. The CDR3 runs 13 residues. The V end was cut by 2 bases, the J end by 6 bases, with 9 bases between. CDR1 and CDR2 from the germline V gene are KGHSH and LQKENI. The complete variable domain, with remaining parts taken from reference TRBV18 and TRBJ2-3, reads NAGVMQNPRHLVRRRGQEARLRCSPMKGHSHVYWYRQLPEEGLKFMVYLQKENIIDESGMPKERFSAEFPKEGPSILRIQQVVRGDSAAYFCASSPSLEDTQYFGPGTRLTVL.

The chain employs TRBV27 and TRBJ1-1; D gene ambiguous. V shed 4 bases and J shed 10 bases, with 22 bases lying between them. The CDR3 is 15 residues long. Germline V CDR1 and CDR2: MNHEY, SMNVEV (reference sequence). The CDR3 loop is CASSSREVPKWGAFF. For the CDR3, the DNA is TGTGCCAGCAGTTCCCGGGAGGTCCCTAAATGGGGAGCTTTCTTT.

This clone came up once. The genes are TRBV2 and TRBJ2-7; weak D call: TRBD2 (5 bases). Looked up from germline, CDR1 is SNHLY and CDR2 is FYNNEI. Trimming stripped 10 bases from V and 2 bases from J, with 12 bases between. The CDR3 spans 12 residues. CDR3: CATPGIPYEQYF. For the CDR3, the DNA is TGTGCCACCCCCGGGATCCCCTACGAGCAGTACTTC.

The V gene is TRBV5-4, the J gene TRBJ2-5; possibly TRBD1 for D (6 bases). V shed 0 bases and J shed 2 bases, with 20 bases lying between them. The length of the CDR3 is 18 residues. Germline assignment: CDR1 SGHNT and CDR2 YYREEE (reference sequence). CDR3 in amino acids: CASSLGLAGAFIQETQYF. DNA for the CDR3: TGTGCCAGCAGCTTGGGATTGGCAGGGGCTTTTATTCAAGAGACCCAGTACTTC.